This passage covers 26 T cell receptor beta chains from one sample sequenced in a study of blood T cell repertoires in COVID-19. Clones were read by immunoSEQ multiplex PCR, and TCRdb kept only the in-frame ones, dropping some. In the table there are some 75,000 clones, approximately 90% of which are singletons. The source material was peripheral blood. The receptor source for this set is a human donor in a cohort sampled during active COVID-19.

The CDR3 sequence is CASKRDINQETQYF. The CDR3 DNA reads TGTGCCAGTAAGCGGGACATAAACCAAGAGACCCAGTACTTC. The chain has TRBV19 and TRBJ2-5, with D possibly TRBD2 on 7 matching bases. Germline assignment: CDR1 LNHDA and CDR2 SQIVND (reference sequence). The CDR3 is made up of 14 amino acids. V was shortened by 7 bases and J by 0 bases, with 12 bases between the two germline ends.

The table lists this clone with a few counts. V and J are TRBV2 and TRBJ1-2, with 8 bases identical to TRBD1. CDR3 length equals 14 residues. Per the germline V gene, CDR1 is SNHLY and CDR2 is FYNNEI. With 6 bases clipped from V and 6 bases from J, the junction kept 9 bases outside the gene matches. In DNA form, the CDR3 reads TGTGCCAGCAGCTTTCGACAGGGGAGGGATGGCTACACCTTC. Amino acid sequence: CASSFRQGRDGYTF.

CDR3 bases: TGCGCCAGCAGTGAATACAGGGGGAACACCGGGGAGCTGTTTTTT. Amino acid sequence: CASSEYRGNTGELFF. The gene calls are TRBV10-1 and TRBJ2-2; TRBD1 matches 7 bases. This CDR3 region has 15 residues. Germline V gene lookup returns CDR1 WNHNN and CDR2 SYGVQD (reference sequence). The V gene end was trimmed by 3 bases and the J gene end by 1 base; junction bases not matched to a gene: 2.

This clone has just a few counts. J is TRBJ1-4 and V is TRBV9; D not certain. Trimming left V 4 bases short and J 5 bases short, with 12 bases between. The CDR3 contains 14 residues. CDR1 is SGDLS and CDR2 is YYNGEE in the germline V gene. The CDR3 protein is CASSSHGGNEKLFF. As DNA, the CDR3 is TGTGCCAGCAGCTCCCACGGAGGCAATGAAAAACTGTTTTTT. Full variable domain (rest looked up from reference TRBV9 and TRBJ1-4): DSGVTQTPKHLITATGQRVTLRCSPRSGDLSVYWYQQSLDQGLQFLIQYYNGEERAKGNILERFSAQQFPDLHSELNLSSLELGDSALYFCASSSHGGNEKLFFGSGTQLSVL.

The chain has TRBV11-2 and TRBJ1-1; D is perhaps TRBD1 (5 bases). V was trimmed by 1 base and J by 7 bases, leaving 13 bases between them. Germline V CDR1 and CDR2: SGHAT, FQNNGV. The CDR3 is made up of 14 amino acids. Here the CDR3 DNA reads TGTGCCAGCAGCTTAGTATTAAGGGGTGGTGAAGCTTTCTTT. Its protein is CASSLVLRGGEAFF.

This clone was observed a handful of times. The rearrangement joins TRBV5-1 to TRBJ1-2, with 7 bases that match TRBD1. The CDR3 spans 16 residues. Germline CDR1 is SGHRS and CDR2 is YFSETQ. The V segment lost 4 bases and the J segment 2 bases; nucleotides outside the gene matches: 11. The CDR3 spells CASSGGQSTANYGYTF. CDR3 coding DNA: TGCGCCAGCAGCGGGGGACAGTCTACTGCCAACTATGGCTACACCTTC.

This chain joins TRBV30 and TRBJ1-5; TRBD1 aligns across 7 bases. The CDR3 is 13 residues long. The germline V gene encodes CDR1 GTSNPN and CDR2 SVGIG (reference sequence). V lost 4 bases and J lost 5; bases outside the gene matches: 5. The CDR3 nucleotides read TGTGCCTGGACGAGGACAGGCCATCAGCCCCAGCATTTT. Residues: CAWTRTGHQPQHF.

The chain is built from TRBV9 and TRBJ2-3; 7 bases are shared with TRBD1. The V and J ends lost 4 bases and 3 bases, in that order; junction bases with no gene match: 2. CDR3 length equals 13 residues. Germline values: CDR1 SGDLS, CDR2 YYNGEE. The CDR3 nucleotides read TGTGCCAGCAGCCTGGGACAGACAGATACGCAGTATTTT. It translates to CASSLGQTDTQYF.

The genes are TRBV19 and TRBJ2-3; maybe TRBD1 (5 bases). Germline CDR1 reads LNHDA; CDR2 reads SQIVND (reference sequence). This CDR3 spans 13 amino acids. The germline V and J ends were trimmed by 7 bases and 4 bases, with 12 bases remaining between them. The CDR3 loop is CASIRQGPDTQYF. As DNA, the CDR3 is TGTGCCAGTATCCGGCAGGGTCCAGATACGCAGTATTTT.

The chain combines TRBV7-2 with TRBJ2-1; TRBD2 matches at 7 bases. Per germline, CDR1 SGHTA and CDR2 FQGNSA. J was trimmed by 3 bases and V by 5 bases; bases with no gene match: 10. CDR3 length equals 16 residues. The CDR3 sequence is CASSPHAGVVYNEQFF. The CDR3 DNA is TGTGCCAGCAGCCCCCATGCGGGGGTCGTCTACAATGAGCAGTTCTTC.

The CDR3 DNA follows: TGTGCCAGTAGTAAGGGGCTCGACTCGGCGAATATTGAAAAACTGTTTTTT. Residues: CASSKGLDSANIEKLFF. The rearrangement links TRBV19 to TRBJ1-4; possibly TRBD1 for D (5 bases). The CDR3 extends over 17 amino acids. Trimming removed 4 bases at V and 7 bases at J, with 22 bases between. Germline V lookup: CDR1 LNHDA, CDR2 SQIVND (reference sequence).

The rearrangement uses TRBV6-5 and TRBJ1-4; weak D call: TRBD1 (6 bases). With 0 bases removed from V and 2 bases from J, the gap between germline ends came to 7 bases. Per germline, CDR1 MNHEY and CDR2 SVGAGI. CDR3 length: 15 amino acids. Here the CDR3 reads CASSYSGQTNEKLFF. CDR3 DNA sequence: TGTGCCAGCAGTTACTCAGGACAGACTAATGAAAAACTGTTTTTT.

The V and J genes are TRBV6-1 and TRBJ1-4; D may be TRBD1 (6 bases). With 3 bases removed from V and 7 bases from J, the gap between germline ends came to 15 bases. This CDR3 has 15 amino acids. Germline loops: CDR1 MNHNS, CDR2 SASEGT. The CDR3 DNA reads TGTGCCAGCAGTGACGCAGGGGTGATGGGTGAAAAACTGTTTTTT. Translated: CASSDAGVMGEKLFF.

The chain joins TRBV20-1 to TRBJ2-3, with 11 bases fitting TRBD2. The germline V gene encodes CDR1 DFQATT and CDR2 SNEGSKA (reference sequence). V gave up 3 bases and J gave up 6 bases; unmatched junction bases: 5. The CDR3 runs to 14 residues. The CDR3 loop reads CSASWGLAVDTQYF. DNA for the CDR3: TGCAGTGCTAGTTGGGGACTAGCGGTGGATACGCAGTATTTT.

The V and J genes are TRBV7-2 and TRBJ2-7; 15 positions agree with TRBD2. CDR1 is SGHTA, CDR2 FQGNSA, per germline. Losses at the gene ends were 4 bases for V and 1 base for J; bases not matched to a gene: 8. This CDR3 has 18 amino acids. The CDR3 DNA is TGTGCCAGCAGCTCGGGACTAGCGGGGGGACCGTTATCCTACGAGCAGTACTTC. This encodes CASSSGLAGGPLSYEQYF.

CDR3 sequence: CASSRQVQETQYF. As DNA, the CDR3 is TGTGCCAGTTCCCGACAGGTGCAAGAGACCCAGTACTTC. The chain uses TRBV19 and TRBJ2-5; TRBD1 might be the D (6 bases). The CDR3 consists of 13 residues. From germline, CDR1 is LNHDA and CDR2 SQIVND (reference sequence). Trimming left V 8 bases short and J 2 bases short, with 12 bases between.

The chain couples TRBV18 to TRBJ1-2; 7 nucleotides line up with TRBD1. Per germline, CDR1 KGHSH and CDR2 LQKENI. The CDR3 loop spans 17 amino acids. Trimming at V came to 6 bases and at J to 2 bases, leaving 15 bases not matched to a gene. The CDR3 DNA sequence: TGTGCCAGCTCCCGAGACAGGGACCGACACTCCAACTATGGCTACACCTTC. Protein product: CASSRDRDRHSNYGYTF.

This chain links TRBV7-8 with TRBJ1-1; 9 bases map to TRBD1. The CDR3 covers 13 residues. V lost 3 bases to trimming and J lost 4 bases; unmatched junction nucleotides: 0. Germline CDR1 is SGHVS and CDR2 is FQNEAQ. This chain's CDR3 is CASSLTGGTEAFF. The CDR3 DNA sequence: TGTGCCAGCAGCTTGACAGGGGGCACTGAAGCTTTCTTT.

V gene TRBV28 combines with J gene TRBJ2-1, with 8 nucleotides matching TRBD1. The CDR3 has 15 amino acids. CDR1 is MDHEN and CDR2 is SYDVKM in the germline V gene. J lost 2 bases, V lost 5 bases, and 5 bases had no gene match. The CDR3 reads CASSPDRGAYNEQFF. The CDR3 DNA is TGTGCCAGCAGTCCAGACAGGGGAGCCTACAATGAGCAGTTCTTC.

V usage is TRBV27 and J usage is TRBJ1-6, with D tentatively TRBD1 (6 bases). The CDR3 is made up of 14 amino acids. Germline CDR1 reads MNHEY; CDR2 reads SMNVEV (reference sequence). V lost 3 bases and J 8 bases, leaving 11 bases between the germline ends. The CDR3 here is CASSFSRGDSPLHF. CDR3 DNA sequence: TGTGCCAGCAGTTTTTCCAGGGGCGATTCACCCCTCCACTTT.

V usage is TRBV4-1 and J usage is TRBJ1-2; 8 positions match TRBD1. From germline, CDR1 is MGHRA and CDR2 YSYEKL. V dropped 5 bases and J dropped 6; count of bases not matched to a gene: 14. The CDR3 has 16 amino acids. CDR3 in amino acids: CASSDDRGWKRDGYTF. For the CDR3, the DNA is TGCGCCAGCAGCGATGACAGGGGCTGGAAGAGAGATGGCTACACCTTC.

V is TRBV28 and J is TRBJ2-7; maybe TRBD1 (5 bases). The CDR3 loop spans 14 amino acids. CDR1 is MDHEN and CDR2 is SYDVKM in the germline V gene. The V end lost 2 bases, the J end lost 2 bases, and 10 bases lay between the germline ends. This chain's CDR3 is CASSLTGFTYEQYF. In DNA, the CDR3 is TGTGCCAGCAGTTTAACAGGCTTCACCTACGAGCAGTACTTC.

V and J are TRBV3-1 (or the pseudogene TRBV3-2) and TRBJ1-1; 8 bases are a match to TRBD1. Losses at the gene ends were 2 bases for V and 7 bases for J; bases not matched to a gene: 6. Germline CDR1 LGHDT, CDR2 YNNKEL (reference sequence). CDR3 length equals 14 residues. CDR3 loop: CASSQRGQGNEAFF. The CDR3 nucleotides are TGTGCCAGCAGCCAAAGAGGACAGGGTAATGAAGCTTTCTTT.

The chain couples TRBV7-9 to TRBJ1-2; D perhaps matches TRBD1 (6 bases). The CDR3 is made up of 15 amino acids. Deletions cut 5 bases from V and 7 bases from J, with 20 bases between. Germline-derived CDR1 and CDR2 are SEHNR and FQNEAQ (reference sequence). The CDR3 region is CASSASRDIRGGYTF. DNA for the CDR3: TGTGCCAGCAGCGCCTCCCGGGACATCCGTGGTGGCTACACCTTC.

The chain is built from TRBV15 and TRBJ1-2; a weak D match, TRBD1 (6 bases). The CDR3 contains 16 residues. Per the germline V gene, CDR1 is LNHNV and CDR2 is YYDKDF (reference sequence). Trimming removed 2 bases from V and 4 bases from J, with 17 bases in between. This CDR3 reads CATSRLTGMDGYGYTF. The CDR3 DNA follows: TGTGCCACCAGCAGACTTACAGGGATGGACGGCTATGGCTACACCTTC.

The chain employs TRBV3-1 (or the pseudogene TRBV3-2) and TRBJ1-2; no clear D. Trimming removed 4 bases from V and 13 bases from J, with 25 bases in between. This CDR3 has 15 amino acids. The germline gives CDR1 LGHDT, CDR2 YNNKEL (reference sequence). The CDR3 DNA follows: TGTGCCAGCAGCCCCAGCCTCGACGTTTCGATGAGGTTCACCTTC. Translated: CASSPSLDVSMRFTF.